The T cell receptor (beta chain) under discussion was sequenced for a study of post-analysis software for immune sequencing data. CDR1 and CDR2 (germline): SGHTA, FQGNSA. The J segment lost 14 bases and the V segment lost 5 bases, leaving 10 bases of the junction unmatched. The CDR3 has 13 amino acids. A remark on this clonotype: Antigen unknown.

Unique molecular identifiers featured in each of the TCR beta cDNA libraries. MiXCR, run by TCRdb on the PCR reads, gives a single entry per CDR3 protein. The table includes about 500,000 distinct CDR3 sequences, less than 45% detected once. Notes on the study in general: Controls had significantly higher normalized Chao1 diversity than multiple sclerosis patients. The study found TRBV5-6, TRBV5-1 and TRBV20-1 among five TRBV segments more frequent in patients than controls.

The genes are TRBV7-2 and TRBJ2-1, with 9 bases that match TRBD1. The sequence derives from a girl aged 10 to 17 with multiple sclerosis. Sequenced input: blood. CDR3 nucleotides: TGTGCCAGCAGCCCCTACCCCCGGACAGGGGAGTTCTTC. Amino acids: CASSPYPRTGEFF.